What follows are 4 T cell receptor beta chains derived from one specimen sequenced in a study of beta chain features in type 1 diabetes. The authors reverse transcribed all of the isolated RNA, so sequencing captured expressed TCRB transcripts. Generated by immunoSEQ multiplex PCR, the TCRdb table keeps only in-frame clones and is missing some. Of some 300,000 clones detected, 8% appear once; the ten largest clones hold about 0.93%. Sequenced material: central memory CD4+ T cells from blood. These receptor sequences come from a woman aged 18-30 years in good health.

This clone has only a few counts. The chain couples TRBV27 to TRBJ2-7; 8 positions match TRBD1. With 3 bases clipped from V and 12 bases from J, the junction kept 10 bases outside the gene matches. Germline CDR1 is MNHEY and CDR2 is SMNVEV (reference sequence). This CDR3 spans 13 amino acids. The CDR3 bases are TGTGCCAGCAGTTTGGACAGGGTTTCACTGCGGTACGTC. It is translated as CASSLDRVSLRYV.

This clone was seen only a few times. The rearrangement uses TRBV6-5 and TRBJ2-5, with D hard to call. The CDR3 has 12 amino acids. Trimming removed 5 bases at V and 5 bases at J, with 9 bases between. Germline CDR1 is MNHEY and CDR2 is SVGAGI. The CDR3 loop reads CASSARRETQYF. Written as DNA, the CDR3 is TGTGCCAGCAGTGCGAGGCGGGAGACCCAGTACTTC.

The table lists this clone with a few counts. Other DNA sequences in the sample encode the same CDR3. The chain has TRBV7-9 and TRBJ1-1; the D is unclear. Between the trimmed V and J ends, which lost 1 base and 1 base, there was a span of 4 bases. This CDR3 is built from 13 residues. CDR1 is SEHNR and CDR2 is FQNEAQ in the germline V gene (reference sequence). Written as DNA, the CDR3 is TGTGCCAGCAGCTTAGGACAGAACACTGAAGCTTTCTTT. Residues: CASSLGQNTEAFF.

The CDR3 region has the DNA TGCAGCGTCCGCGGGACTTTCTCCTACGAGCAGTACTTC. As protein: CSVRGTFSYEQYF. The gene calls are TRBV29-1 and TRBJ2-7; weak D call: TRBD2 (6 bases). The CDR3 totals 13 residues. CDR1 and CDR2 from the germline V gene are SQVTM and ANQGSEA. V was cut by 6 bases and J by 0 bases, with 12 bases left in between.